Each of the 20 T cell receptor beta chains below was sequenced from the same sample in a study of tumor-infiltrating lymphocytes in primary liver carcinoma. The investigators made TCR beta cDNA from about 500 ng total RNA, using a constant-region primer. Researchers made the TCR beta libraries by running three nested multiplex PCR rounds with slightly modified ARM-PCR. A C-beta reverse primer and TRBV1-TRBV30 forward primers served in each of the first two PCR rounds, at approximately 10 cycles apiece. TCRdb re-called the multiplex PCR reads with MiXCR, one entry per CDR3 protein. The sample shows hundreds of thousands of distinct CDR3 sequences, roughly three fifths of them seen only once. Unsorted whole blood yielded blood RNA, and germline DNA was extracted as well. What was sequenced was peripheral blood. The receptors were gathered from a woman aged 25 to 39 with primary liver carcinoma and hepatitis B virus infection.

As for this clonotype: Relative to the germline gene, one junction end is altered; a read error may explain this. The chain is built from TRBV11-2 and TRBJ2-7; D unclear. The germline CDR1 and CDR2 sequences are SGHAT and FQNNGV. This CDR3 is 14 amino acids long. The CDR3 nucleotides read TGTGCCAGCAACTTAGATAAGGCCCGTTACGAGCAGTACTTC. This gives the protein CASNLDKARYEQYF. The full variable domain, its missing parts supplied by reference TRBV11-2 and TRBJ2-7, is EAGVAQSPRYKIIEKRQSVAFWCNPISGHATLYWYQQILGQGPKLLIQFQNNGVVDDSQLPKDRFSAERLKGVDSTLKIQPAKLEDSAVYLCASNLDKARYEQYFGPGTRLTVT.

This rearrangement joins TRBV11-2 to TRBJ2-7; D is uncertain. Germline V gene lookup returns CDR1 SGHAT and CDR2 FQNNGV. Trimming left V 8 bases short and J 3 bases short, with 17 bases between. This CDR3 comprises 14 residues. CDR3 residues: CASRPVAVSYEQYF. As DNA, the CDR3 is TGTGCCAGCCGCCCCGTCGCAGTTAGCTACGAGCAGTACTTC.

This clonotype came up a few times. The rearrangement uses TRBV6-5 and TRBJ1-5, with 7 bases that match TRBD1. This CDR3 contains 19 residues. The V gene's germline CDR1 is MNHEY and CDR2 SVGAGI. V shed 5 bases, J shed 1 base, and the junction held 17 bases outside the gene matches. The CDR3 spells CASSPRNRWTGGSNQPQHF. The CDR3, as DNA: TGTGCCAGCAGTCCTCGGAACAGATGGACAGGAGGGAGCAATCAGCCCCAGCATTTT.

The J gene is TRBJ2-3, the V gene TRBV11-2; D might be TRBD1 (6 bases). V gave up 11 bases and J gave up 4 bases, with 19 bases separating them. The CDR3 consists of 14 residues. Germline CDR1 reads SGHAT; CDR2 reads FQNNGV. The CDR3 DNA follows: TGTGCCTCAACAGAGGGACAACGCCCAGATACGCAGTATTTT. This codes for CASTEGQRPDTQYF. Supplemented by reference TRBV11-2 and TRBJ2-3, the full variable domain reads EAGVAQSPRYKIIEKRQSVAFWCNPISGHATLYWYQQILGQGPKLLIQFQNNGVVDDSQLPKDRFSAERLKGVDSTLKIQPAKLEDSAVYLCASTEGQRPDTQYFGPGTRLTVL.

In the case of this clonotype: At one end, the junction sequence differs from germline, possibly due to a read error. CDR3 amino acids: CVSTVLCGGGRNTQYF. CDR3 DNA: TGTGTCAGCACCGTGCTGTGTGGTGGCGGGAGGAATACGCAGTATTTT. The chain is built from TRBV12-3 or TRBV12-4 and TRBJ2-3, with TRBD2 identical over 8 bases. This CDR3 spans 16 amino acids.

J is TRBJ2-7 and V is TRBV6-6, with 7 bases lining up with TRBD2. Germline V gives CDR1 MNHNY, CDR2 SVGAGI (reference sequence). After removal of 2 bases from V and 4 bases from J, the junction contained 5 bases not matched to a gene. This CDR3 is built from 14 residues. CDR3 residues: CASSYRRGGYEQYF. DNA of the CDR3: TGTGCCAGCAGTTACAGGAGGGGAGGGTACGAGCAGTACTTC.

Comment on this clonotype: One end of the junction does not line up with germline, which may come from a read error. The chain employs TRBV4-1 and TRBJ1-1, with 7 bases fitting TRBD1. The CDR3 runs 14 residues. Germline-derived CDR1 and CDR2 are MGHRA and YSYEKL. The CDR3 reads CASNLPQGNIEAFF. The DNA of the CDR3 is TGCGCCAGCAATTTACCACAGGGGAACATTGAAGCTTTCTTT.

This clonotype appeared a single time. The chain combines TRBV12-3 or TRBV12-4 with TRBJ1-2; no clear D. The CDR3 loop spans 13 amino acids. V gave up 8 bases and J gave up 4 bases, with 14 bases separating them. The CDR3 nucleotides read TGTGCCAGCCGTACCCAACGCAGCTATGGCTACACCTTC. Protein product: CASRTQRSYGYTF.

To note about this clonotype: The junction shows a germline mismatch at one end, possibly a read error. The J gene is TRBJ2-2, the V gene TRBV6-1, with 7 bases matching TRBD2. Per germline, CDR1 MNHNS and CDR2 SASEGT. The CDR3 spans 15 residues. In DNA, the CDR3 is TGTGCCACCCGTTCTAGCGGCGCGAACACCTGGGAGCTGTTTTTT. It codes for CATRSSGANTWELFF.

With respect to this clonotype: One end of the junction is discordant with germline, which a read error may explain. The chain employs TRBV11-1 and TRBJ2-7; 10 bases are shared with TRBD1. CDR3 length equals 12 residues. Germline loops: CDR1 SGHAT, CDR2 FQDESV (reference sequence). The chain's CDR3 is CTSNRDRGMQYF. The CDR3 DNA reads TGTACCAGCAACCGGGACAGGGGCATGCAGTACTTC.

This clonotype was recorded once. A single base separates this from a much larger clone, so it may be a read error. V and J are TRBV12-3 or TRBV12-4 and TRBJ2-3; TRBD1 might be the D (6 bases). V gave up 5 bases and J gave up 6 bases, with 9 bases separating them. There are 12 residues in the CDR3. DNA of the CDR3: TGTGCCAGCAGTGCAACAGGGGATACGCAGTATTTT. This encodes CASSATGDTQYF.

V is TRBV5-4 and J is TRBJ2-7; D gene ambiguous. CDR1 and CDR2 from the germline V gene are SGHNT and YYREEE (reference sequence). This CDR3 comprises 14 residues. Trimming cost V 7 bases and J 5 bases, with 19 bases left between them. The CDR3 bases are TGTGCCAGCGGCGAGGTTGGTCGTGGTAACGAGCAGTACTTC. Its protein product is CASGEVGRGNEQYF.

The chain joins TRBV28 to TRBJ2-7; D not certain. Looked up from germline, CDR1 is MDHEN and CDR2 is SYDVKM. The CDR3 has 15 residues. Trimming pared 5 bases from V and 5 bases from J, leaving 19 bases between. CDR3 coding DNA: TGTGCCAGCAGTCCGATTAGGCCAACAAGGAACGAGCAGTACTTC. Translating gives CASSPIRPTRNEQYF.

This clonotype has just one count. It may be a read error: a sequence one base away is much more abundant. The J gene is TRBJ2-7, the V gene TRBV4-2; D uncertain. The CDR3 is 15 amino acids. Per germline, CDR1 LGHNA and CDR2 YNFKEQ. The CDR3 bases are TGCGCCAGCAGCCAAGGCCCTGGCGATATATACGAGCAGTACTTC. Amino acid sequence: CASSQGPGDIYEQYF.

The V call is TRBV13, the J call TRBJ2-7; D call uncertain. Trimming shortened V by 5 bases and J by 0 bases, and 11 bases separated the two germline ends. The CDR3 extends over 14 amino acids. Germline V lookup: CDR1 PRHDT, CDR2 FYEKMQ (reference sequence). The CDR3 reads CASSRTASSYEQYF. The CDR3 bases are TGTGCCAGCAGCCGAACAGCTAGCTCCTACGAGCAGTACTTC.

This clonotype was recorded at least ten times. V and J are TRBV7-8 and TRBJ2-5; a possible D gene is TRBD2 (5 bases). The length of the CDR3 is 13 residues. Per germline, CDR1 SGHVS and CDR2 FQNEAQ. Trimming took off 4 bases at V and 5 bases at J, with 11 bases between the two ends. Here the CDR3 DNA reads TGTGCCAGCAGCTCCTTAGGACTCGAGACCCAGTACTTC. This sequence encodes CASSSLGLETQYF.

In the case of this clonotype: Possible read error: a much larger clone is one base away. This is likely a read error, given that the CDR3 carries no conserved phenylalanine or tryptophan at its end. V gene TRBV29-1 combines with J gene TRBJ2-1; 8 positions agree with TRBD2. Trimming removed 3 bases from V and 1 base from J; junction bases left unmatched: 5. Germline-derived CDR1 and CDR2 are SQVTM and ANQGSEA. The CDR3 extends over 15 amino acids. The CDR3 bases are TGCAGCGTTGAGGAGCGGGGGAGGTCCTACAATGAGCAGTTCTCC. Its protein product is CSVEERGRSYNEQFS.

This clonotype showed up just a few times. The chain employs TRBV7-9 and TRBJ2-1; possible D gene TRBD2, 6 bases. CDR3 size: 12 residues. Trimming shortened V by 4 bases and J by 9 bases, and 10 bases separated the two germline ends. The germline V gene has CDR1 SEHNR and CDR2 FQNEAQ (reference sequence). The CDR3 nucleotides are TGTGCCAGCAGCTCTAGCGTCGGTGAGCAGTTCTTC. Protein product: CASSSSVGEQFF.

This chain joins TRBV6-5 and TRBJ2-5; tentatively, D is TRBD1 or TRBD2 (5 bases each). The CDR3 is 17 residues long. V dropped 2 bases and J dropped 4 bases, with 20 bases sitting between them. Germline V gene data show CDR1 as MNHEY and CDR2 as SVGAGI. CDR3 region: CASSYDIWASGAETQYF. CDR3 in DNA: TGTGCCAGCAGTTACGACATTTGGGCCTCCGGGGCAGAGACCCAGTACTTC.

Comments on this clonotype: A much larger clone lies a single base off, so this may be a read error. J is TRBJ2-1 and V is TRBV29-1, with a tentative D call TRBD2 (6 bases). V was cut by 6 bases and J by 12 bases, with 15 bases left in between. Germline V gives CDR1 SQVTM, CDR2 ANQGSEA. The CDR3 is 11 amino acids. CDR3 protein: CSVGLGDVQFF. The CDR3 bases are TGCAGCGTGGGACTGGGCGATGTGCAGTTCTTC.